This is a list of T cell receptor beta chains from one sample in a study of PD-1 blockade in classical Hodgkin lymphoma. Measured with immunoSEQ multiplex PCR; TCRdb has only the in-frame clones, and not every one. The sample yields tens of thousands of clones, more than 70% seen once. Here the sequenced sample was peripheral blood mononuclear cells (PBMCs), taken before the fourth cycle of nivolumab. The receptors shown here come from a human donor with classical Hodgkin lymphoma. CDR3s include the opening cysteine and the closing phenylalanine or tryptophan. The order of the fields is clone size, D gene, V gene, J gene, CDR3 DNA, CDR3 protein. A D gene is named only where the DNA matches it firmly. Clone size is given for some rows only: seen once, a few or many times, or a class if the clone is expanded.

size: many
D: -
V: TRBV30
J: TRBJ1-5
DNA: TGTGCCTGGAGTGGGGGGACTACGGGTCAGCCCCAGCATTTT
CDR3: CAWSGGTTGQPQHF

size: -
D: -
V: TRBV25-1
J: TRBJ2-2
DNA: TGTGCCAGCAGCCTCAGGGCGGGCACCGGGGAGCTGTTTTTT
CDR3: CASSLRAGTGELFF

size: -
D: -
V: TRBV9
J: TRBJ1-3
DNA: TGTGCCAGCAGCGTCCAGTCCTCTGGAAACACCATATATTTT
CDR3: CASSVQSSGNTIYF

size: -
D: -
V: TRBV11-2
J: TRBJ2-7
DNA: TGTGCCAGCAGCTCTATAGGGCCGGTCATATCCTACGAGCAGTACTTC
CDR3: CASSSIGPVISYEQYF

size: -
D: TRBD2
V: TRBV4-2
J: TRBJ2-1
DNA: TGTGCCAGCAGCCAAGATCCCCCCGGACTAGCGGGGGCAGACAATGAGCAGTTCTTC
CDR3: CASSQDPPGLAGADNEQFF

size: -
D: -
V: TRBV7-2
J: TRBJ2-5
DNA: TGTGCCAGCAGCTTAGCGCATGGGGAACAAGAGACCCAGTACTTC
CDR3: CASSLAHGEQETQYF

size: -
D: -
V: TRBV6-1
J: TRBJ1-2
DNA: TGTGCCAGCATGGGGGGGGCTAGCTACACCTTC
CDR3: CASMGGASYTF

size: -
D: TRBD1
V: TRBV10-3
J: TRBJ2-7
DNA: TGTGCCATCAGTGAAGGGGACAGGGGCTCCTACGAGCAGTACTTC
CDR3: CAISEGDRGSYEQYF

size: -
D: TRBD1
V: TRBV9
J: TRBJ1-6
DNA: TGTGCCAGCAGCCTCGGACAGGGCTCCTATAATTCACCCCTCCACTTT
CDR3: CASSLGQGSYNSPLHF

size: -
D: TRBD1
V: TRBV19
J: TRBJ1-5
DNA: TGTGCCAGTACGTCCGACTTTGGGAGGGGGCTAGGCAATCAGCCCCAGCATTTT
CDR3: CASTSDFGRGLGNQPQHF

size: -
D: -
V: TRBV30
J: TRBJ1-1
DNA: TGTGCCTGGAGGCCGAACACTGAAGCTTTCTTT
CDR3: CAWRPNTEAFF

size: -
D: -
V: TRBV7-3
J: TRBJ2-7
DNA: TGTGCCAGCAGCCGAAACCCACAGGGAAGCGGCGAGCAGTACTTC
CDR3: CASSRNPQGSGEQYF

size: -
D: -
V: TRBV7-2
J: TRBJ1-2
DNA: TGTGCCAGCAGCCAGCAAATGGCAGGGTACCGGGGCTACACCTTC
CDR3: CASSQQMAGYRGYTF

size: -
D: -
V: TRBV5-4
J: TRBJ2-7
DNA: TGTGCCAGCAGCTCCTTAAACTCCTACGAGCAGTACTTC
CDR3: CASSSLNSYEQYF

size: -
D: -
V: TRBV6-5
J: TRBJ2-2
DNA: TGTGCCAGCAGTACCGGAGGGAACGGGGAGCTGTTTTTT
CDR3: CASSTGGNGELFF

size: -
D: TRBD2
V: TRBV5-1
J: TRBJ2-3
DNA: TGCGCCAGCAGCCCTGGACTAGCGGGAGGGAAAGATACGCAGTATTTT
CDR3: CASSPGLAGGKDTQYF

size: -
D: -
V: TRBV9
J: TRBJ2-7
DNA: TGTGCCAGCAGCCCCCGGGACAAAGCCTACGAGCAGTACTTC
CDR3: CASSPRDKAYEQYF

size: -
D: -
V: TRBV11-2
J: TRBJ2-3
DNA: TGTGCCAGCAGCTTAGGCGGAGGGGCAGGGGCATTAAGTACGCAGTATTTT
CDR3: CASSLGGGAGALSTQYF

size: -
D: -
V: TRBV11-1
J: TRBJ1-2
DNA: TGTGCCAGCAGCTTATGGTCCGATGGCTACACCTTC
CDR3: CASSLWSDGYTF

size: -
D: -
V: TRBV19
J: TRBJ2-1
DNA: TGTGCCAGTAGATGGAGTGACGGGAAGGATGAGCAGTTCTTC
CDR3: CASRWSDGKDEQFF

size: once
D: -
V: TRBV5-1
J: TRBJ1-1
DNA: TGCGCCAGCAGCTTGGGATGGAACACTGAAGCTTTCTTT
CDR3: CASSLGWNTEAFF

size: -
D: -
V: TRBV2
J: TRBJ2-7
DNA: TGTGCCAGCAGTAAACGACCGCCAGGGGATATTAGCTCCTACGAGCAGTACTTC
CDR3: CASSKRPPGDISSYEQYF

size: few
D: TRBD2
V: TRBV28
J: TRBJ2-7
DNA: TGTGCCAGCAGACTAGCGGAGAGCTCCTACGAGCAGTACTTC
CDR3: CASRLAESSYEQYF

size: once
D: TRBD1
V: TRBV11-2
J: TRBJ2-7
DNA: TGTGCCAGCAGCTTAGGGGGACAGGTGAACTACGAGCAGTACTTC
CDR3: CASSLGGQVNYEQYF

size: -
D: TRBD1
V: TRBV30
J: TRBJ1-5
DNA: TGTGCCTGGAGTGGGGGACAGCCCGGATTGTATAGCAATCAGCCCCAGCATTTT
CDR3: CAWSGGQPGLYSNQPQHF

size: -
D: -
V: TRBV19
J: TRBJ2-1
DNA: TGTGCCAGTAGTCCCAATGGGGGAACCTACAATGAGCAGTTCTTC
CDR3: CASSPNGGTYNEQFF

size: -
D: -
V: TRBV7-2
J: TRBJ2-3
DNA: TGTGCCAGCAGCTTATATGAGGGGACGCAGTATTTT
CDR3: CASSLYEGTQYF

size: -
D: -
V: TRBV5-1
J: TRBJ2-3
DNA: TGCGCCAGCAGCTTGGAGACCCCGGGGCGGACAGATACGCAGTATTTT
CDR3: CASSLETPGRTDTQYF

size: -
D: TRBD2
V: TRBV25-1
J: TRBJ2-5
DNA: TGTGCCAGCAGTGAATTGATGCCGCGGGGGGGGGCCGAAGAGACCCAGTACTTC
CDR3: CASSELMPRGGAEETQYF

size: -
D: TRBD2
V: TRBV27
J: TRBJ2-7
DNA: TGTGCCAGCAGTACCCGACTAGCGGGAGGGGCCTACGAGCAGTACTTC
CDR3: CASSTRLAGGAYEQYF

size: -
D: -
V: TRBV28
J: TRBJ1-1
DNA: TGTGCCAGCAGTTTTACGCCAGGGAGGGAAAACACTGAAGCTTTCTTT
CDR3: CASSFTPGRENTEAFF

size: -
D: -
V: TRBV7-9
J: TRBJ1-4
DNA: TGTGCCAGCAGTGAAGAGAACGGTGAAAAACTGTTTTTT
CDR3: CASSEENGEKLFF

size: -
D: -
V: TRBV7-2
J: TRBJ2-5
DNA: TGTGCCAGCAGCGACCGTCGCGGGGCTTTCCAAGAGACCCAGTACTTC
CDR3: CASSDRRGAFQETQYF

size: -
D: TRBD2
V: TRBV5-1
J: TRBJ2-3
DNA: TGCGCCAGCAGCTTGGAGCTAGCGGCCGTCACAGATACGCAGTATTTT
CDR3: CASSLELAAVTDTQYF

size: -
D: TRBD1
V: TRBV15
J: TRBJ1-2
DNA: TGTGCCACCAGCAGAGACCCGGGACAGGCCCACTATGGCTACACCTTC
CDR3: CATSRDPGQAHYGYTF

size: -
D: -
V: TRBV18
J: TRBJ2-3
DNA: TGTGCCAGCTCACTAGTCGGGGCAGATACGCAGTATTTT
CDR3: CASSLVGADTQYF

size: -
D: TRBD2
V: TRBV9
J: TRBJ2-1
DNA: TGTGCCAGCAGCGTAGACCCCGGGGGGGCCTACAATGAGCAGTTCTTC
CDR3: CASSVDPGGAYNEQFF

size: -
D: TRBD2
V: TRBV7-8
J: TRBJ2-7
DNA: TGTGCCAGCAGCTCCCGACTAGCGGGGGCCTACGAGCAGTACTTC
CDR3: CASSSRLAGAYEQYF

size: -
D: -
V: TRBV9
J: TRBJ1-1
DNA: TGTGCCAGCAGCGTAGGGCAGGGGAGGAACACTGAAGCTTTCTTT
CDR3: CASSVGQGRNTEAFF

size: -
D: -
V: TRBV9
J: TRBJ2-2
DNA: TGTGCCAGCAGCGTAATTGGGGGCTTCGGGGAGCTGTTTTTT
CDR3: CASSVIGGFGELFF

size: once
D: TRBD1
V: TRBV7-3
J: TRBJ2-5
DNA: TGTGCCAGCAGCTCCCAGGGGGCTGAGACCCAGTACTTC
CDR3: CASSSQGAETQYF

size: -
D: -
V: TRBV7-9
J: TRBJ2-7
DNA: TGTGCCAGCAGCTTATCCCAGGGGGGAAGGTACGAGCAGTACTTC
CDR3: CASSLSQGGRYEQYF

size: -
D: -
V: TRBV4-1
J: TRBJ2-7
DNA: TGCGCCAGCAGCCAAGACGCGACCACACGGTTAACAGTGCAGTACTTC
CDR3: CASSQDATTRLTVQYF

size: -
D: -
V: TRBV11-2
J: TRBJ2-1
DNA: TGTGCCAGCAGCTTAGTTTTTGGGGGTTTGAGCTCCTACAATGAGCAGTTCTTC
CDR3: CASSLVFGGLSSYNEQFF

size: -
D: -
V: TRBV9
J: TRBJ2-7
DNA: TGTGCCAGCAGCGTAGGAACGAAGGGGATCTACGAGCAGTACTTC
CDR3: CASSVGTKGIYEQYF

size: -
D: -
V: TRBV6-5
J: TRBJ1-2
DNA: TGTGCCAGCAGTTACGGAGGGACCCTACACGGCTACACCTTC
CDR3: CASSYGGTLHGYTF

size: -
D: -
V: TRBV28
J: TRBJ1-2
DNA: TGTGCCAGCAGTTTCACTAACTATGGCTACACCTTC
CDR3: CASSFTNYGYTF

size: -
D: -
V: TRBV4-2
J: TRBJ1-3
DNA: TGTGCCAGCAGCCAAGTTACGCGGGGCCTGGGGGGAAACACCATATATTTT
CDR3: CASSQVTRGLGGNTIYF

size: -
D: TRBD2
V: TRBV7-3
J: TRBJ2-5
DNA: TGTGCCAGCAGCTTAGGTGCGGGAGTAGAGACCCAGTACTTC
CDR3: CASSLGAGVETQYF

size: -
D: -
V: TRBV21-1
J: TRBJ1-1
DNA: TGTGCCAGCAGCTCCCCGGGACAGGGAAACACTGAAGCTTTCTTT
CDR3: CASSSPGQGNTEAFF

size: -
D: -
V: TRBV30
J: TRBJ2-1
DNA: TGTGCCCAAAGCGGCCAGCTGAACTACAATGAGCAGTTCTTC
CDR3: CAQSGQLNYNEQFF

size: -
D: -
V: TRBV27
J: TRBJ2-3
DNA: TGTGCCAGCAGTTTCACGGGGGACTTCCGCACAGATACGCAGTATTTT
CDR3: CASSFTGDFRTDTQYF

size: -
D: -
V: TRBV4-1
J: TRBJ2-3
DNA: TGCGCCAGCAGCCCCGGGACTCGCACAGATACGCAGTATTTT
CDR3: CASSPGTRTDTQYF

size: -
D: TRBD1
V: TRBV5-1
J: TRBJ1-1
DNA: TGCGCCAGCAGCTTGGAGGGACAGGGGAAGACTGAAGCTTTCTTT
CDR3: CASSLEGQGKTEAFF